The rows below give T cell receptor beta chains drawn from one sample of a study of T cell responses to AZD1222 COVID-19 vaccine. Only in-frame clones appear in the TCRdb table, and some are missing; sequencing was by immunoSEQ multiplex PCR. This table holds about 97,000 clones, around 88% found once. The sequenced sample was peripheral blood, obtained on day 0 of AZD1222 vaccination. The source is an adult in good health. Both conserved end residues are part of each CDR3. The D gene is left open where the match is weak. Size is stated for part of the rows, as once, few or many counts, or as a class when the clone is expanded.

J,V,D,size,CDR3,DNA
TRBJ1-3,TRBV27,TRBD1,.,CASSNHGQGAGNTIYF,TGTGCCAGCAGTAACCACGGACAGGGGGCTGGAAACACCATATATTTT
TRBJ1-2,TRBV4-2,.,once,CASSQDSPGNYGYTF,TGTGCCAGCAGCCAAGATTCTCCAGGAAACTATGGCTACACCTTC
TRBJ2-3,TRBV5-1,.,.,CASSLASRGPFSDTQYF,TGCGCCAGCAGCTTGGCTAGCAGGGGACCTTTTTCAGATACGCAGTATTTT
TRBJ1-5,TRBV6-2/TRBV6-3,.,.,CASSYLPGRQPQHF,TGTGCCAGCAGTTACTTGCCAGGGCGTCAGCCCCAGCATTTT
TRBJ1-3,TRBV9,.,.,CASSVDLRTIYF,TGTGCCAGCAGCGTAGACCTGCGTACCATATATTTT
TRBJ1-2,TRBV7-9,TRBD1,.,CASEIGTDAGYGYTF,TGTGCCAGCGAAATCGGGACAGATGCTGGCTATGGCTACACCTTC
TRBJ2-7,TRBV10-3,TRBD1,.,CAIRDRDGYEQYF,TGTGCCATCCGGGACAGGGACGGCTACGAGCAGTACTTC
TRBJ2-7,TRBV7-2,TRBD1,.,CASSKDRENEQYF,TGTGCCAGCAGCAAGGACAGGGAGAACGAGCAGTACTTC
TRBJ2-1,TRBV5-1,.,.,CASSVTPSRANEQFF,TGCGCCAGCAGCGTGACACCCAGTCGAGCCAATGAGCAGTTCTTC
TRBJ2-7,TRBV5-1,TRBD2,.,CASSLAGAGDLYEQYF,TGCGCCAGCAGCTTGGCCGGAGCGGGAGATTTATACGAGCAGTACTTC
TRBJ1-2,TRBV29-1,.,.,CSVSRENYGYTF,TGCAGCGTGAGCCGGGAGAACTATGGCTACACCTTC
TRBJ2-7,TRBV5-6,TRBD1,.,CASSPLQGFRYEQYF,TGTGCCAGCAGCCCGTTACAGGGGTTCCGCTACGAGCAGTACTTC
TRBJ1-4,TRBV3-1/TRBV3-2,.,.,CASSHEGATNEKLFF,TGTGCCAGCAGCCATGAGGGCGCAACTAATGAAAAACTGTTTTTT
TRBJ2-1,TRBV7-2,.,.,CASSWGGANYNEQFF,TGTGCCAGCAGCTGGGGGGGGGCCAACTACAATGAGCAGTTCTTC
TRBJ2-3,TRBV9,.,.,CASSVDLDTQYF,TGTGCCAGCAGCGTAGACCTAGATACGCAGTATTTT
TRBJ1-2,TRBV7-9,.,.,CASSLGQPFLGYTF,TGTGCCAGCAGCTTAGGTCAGCCCTTCCTAGGCTACACCTTC
TRBJ2-3,TRBV11-3,.,once,CASSLDGASTDTQYF,TGTGCCAGCAGCTTAGACGGGGCCAGCACAGATACGCAGTATTTT
TRBJ1-2,TRBV27,.,once,CASSLYGGTGGYTF,TGTGCCAGCAGTTTGTATGGGGGTACCGGTGGCTACACCTTC
TRBJ2-3,TRBV7-2,.,.,CASSGTGNTFTDTQYF,TGTGCCAGCAGCGGAACCGGGAATACCTTCACAGATACGCAGTATTTT
TRBJ2-2,TRBV19,TRBD1,.,CASIPTGSISYTGELFF,TGTGCCAGTATCCCGACAGGGTCAATATCTTACACCGGGGAGCTGTTTTTT
TRBJ1-6,TRBV18,.,.,CASSPGSYNSPLHF,TGTGCCAGCTCACCAGGCTCCTATAATTCACCCCTCCACTTT
TRBJ1-6,TRBV4-3,.,.,CASKLDGGNSPLHF,TGCGCCAGCAAGCTAGACGGAGGGAATTCACCCCTCCACTTT
TRBJ2-5,TRBV5-1,.,.,CASSPGHPQETQYF,TGCGCCAGCAGCCCTGGACATCCCCAAGAGACCCAGTACTTC
TRBJ2-1,TRBV7-2,.,.,CASSLGGRLYNEQFF,TGTGCCAGCAGCTTAGGGGGGAGGCTCTACAATGAGCAGTTCTTC
TRBJ1-3,TRBV7-2,.,few,CASSDKSSGNTIYF,TGTGCCAGCAGCGACAAGAGCTCTGGAAACACCATATATTTT
TRBJ2-3,TRBV7-3,TRBD2,.,CASTLGLARTDTQYF,TGTGCCAGCACCTTAGGACTAGCGCGCACAGATACGCAGTATTTT
TRBJ2-1,TRBV7-2,TRBD2,.,CASRSQGLAGANEQFF,TGTGCCAGCAGATCACAGGGACTAGCGGGGGCCAATGAGCAGTTCTTC
TRBJ1-5,TRBV19,.,.,CASSIWGLSQPQHF,TGTGCCAGTAGTATATGGGGGCTAAGTCAGCCCCAGCATTTT
TRBJ1-6,TRBV2,TRBD1,.,CASSVDRGLDNSPLHF,TGTGCCAGCAGTGTGGACAGGGGCCTAGATAATTCACCCCTCCACTTT
TRBJ2-7,TRBV6-5,TRBD1,.,CASSYAGTGGYEQYF,TGTGCCAGCAGTTACGCTGGGACAGGGGGCTACGAGCAGTACTTC
TRBJ2-7,TRBV28,TRBD2,.,CASSAGGGEQYF,TGTGCCAGCAGCGCGGGGGGCGGCGAGCAGTACTTC
TRBJ2-3,TRBV4-3,.,.,CASSQVGGNSTDTQYF,TGCGCCAGCAGCCAAGTAGGGGGTAATAGCACAGATACGCAGTATTTT
TRBJ2-2,TRBV7-2,.,.,CASSLAKNTGELFF,TGTGCCAGCAGCTTAGCTAAGAACACCGGGGAGCTGTTTTTT
TRBJ1-5,TRBV12-3/TRBV12-4,.,.,CASSQGQPQHF,TGTGCCAGCAGCCAGGGACAGCCCCAGCATTTT
TRBJ1-5,TRBV28,.,.,CASSPGSNQPQHF,TGTGCCAGCAGTCCAGGGAGCAATCAGCCCCAGCATTTT
TRBJ1-4,TRBV7-8,TRBD1,few,CASSFDRGREKLFF,TGTGCCAGCAGCTTCGACAGGGGCAGAGAAAAACTGTTTTTT
TRBJ1-1,TRBV6-2/TRBV6-3,.,.,CASSYSPGMNTEAFF,TGTGCCAGCAGTTACTCACCAGGGATGAACACTGAAGCTTTCTTT
TRBJ2-4,TRBV28,.,many,CASSLPGLAKNIQYF,TGTGCCAGCAGTTTACCAGGGCTAGCCAAAAACATTCAGTACTTC
TRBJ2-7,TRBV18,.,.,CASSPPSGGWEQYF,TGTGCCAGCTCACCGCCCTCGGGGGGCTGGGAGCAGTACTTC
TRBJ1-1,TRBV5-1,TRBD1,.,CASSGGQGARAEAFF,TGCGCCAGCAGCGGGGGACAGGGGGCCCGTGCGGAAGCTTTCTTT